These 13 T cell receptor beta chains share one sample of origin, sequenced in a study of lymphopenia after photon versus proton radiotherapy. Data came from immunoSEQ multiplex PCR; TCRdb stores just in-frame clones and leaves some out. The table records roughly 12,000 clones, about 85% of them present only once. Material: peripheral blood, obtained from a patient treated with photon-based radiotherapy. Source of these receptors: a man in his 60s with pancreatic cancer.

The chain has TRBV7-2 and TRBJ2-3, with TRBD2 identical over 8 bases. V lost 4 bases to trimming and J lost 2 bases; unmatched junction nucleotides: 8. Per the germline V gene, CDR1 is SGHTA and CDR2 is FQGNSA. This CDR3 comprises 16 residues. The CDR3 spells CASSSAGTSVTDTQYF. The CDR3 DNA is TGTGCCAGCAGCTCCGCCGGGACTAGTGTCACAGATACGCAGTATTTT.

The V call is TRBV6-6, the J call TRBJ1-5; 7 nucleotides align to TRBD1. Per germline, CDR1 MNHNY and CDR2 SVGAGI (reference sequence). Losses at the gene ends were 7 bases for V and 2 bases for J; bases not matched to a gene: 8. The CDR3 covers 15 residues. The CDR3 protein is CASILGTVRNQPQHF. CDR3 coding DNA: TGTGCCAGCATCCTAGGGACAGTACGCAATCAGCCCCAGCATTTT.

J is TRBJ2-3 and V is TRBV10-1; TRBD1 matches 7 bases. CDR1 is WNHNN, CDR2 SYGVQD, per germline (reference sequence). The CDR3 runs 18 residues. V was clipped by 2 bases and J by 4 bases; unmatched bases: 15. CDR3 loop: CASSEALTGRGSADTQYF. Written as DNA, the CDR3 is TGCGCCAGCAGTGAGGCATTGACAGGCAGGGGGAGCGCAGATACGCAGTATTTT.

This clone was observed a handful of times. The CDR3 nucleotides read TGCGCCAGCAGGGGGACAGGGGGAAGCAATCAGCCCCAGCATTTT. This codes for CASRGTGGSNQPQHF. The chain combines TRBV10-1 with TRBJ1-5; 11 bases are a match to TRBD1. Trimming took 6 bases from V and 1 from J; bases not matched to a gene: 2. The CDR3 has 15 amino acids. Germline V CDR1 and CDR2: WNHNN, SYGVQD (reference sequence).

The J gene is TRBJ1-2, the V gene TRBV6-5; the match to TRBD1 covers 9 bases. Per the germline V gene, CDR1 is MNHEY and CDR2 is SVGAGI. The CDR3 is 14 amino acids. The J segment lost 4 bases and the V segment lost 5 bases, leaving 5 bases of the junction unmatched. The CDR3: CASSDGTGIYGYTF. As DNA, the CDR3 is TGTGCCAGCAGTGACGGGACAGGGATCTATGGCTACACCTTC.

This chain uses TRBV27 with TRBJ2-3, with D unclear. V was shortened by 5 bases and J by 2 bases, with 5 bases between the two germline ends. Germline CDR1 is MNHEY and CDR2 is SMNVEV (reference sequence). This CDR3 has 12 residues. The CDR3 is CASSILTDTQYF. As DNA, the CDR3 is TGTGCCAGCAGTATTCTCACAGATACGCAGTATTTT.

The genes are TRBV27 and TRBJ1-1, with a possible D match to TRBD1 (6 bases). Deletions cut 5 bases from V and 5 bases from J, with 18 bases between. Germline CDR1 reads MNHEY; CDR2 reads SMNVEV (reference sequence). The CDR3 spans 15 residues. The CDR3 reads CASSIQWGALTEAFF. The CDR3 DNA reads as TGTGCCAGCAGTATCCAATGGGGGGCCCTTACTGAAGCTTTCTTT.

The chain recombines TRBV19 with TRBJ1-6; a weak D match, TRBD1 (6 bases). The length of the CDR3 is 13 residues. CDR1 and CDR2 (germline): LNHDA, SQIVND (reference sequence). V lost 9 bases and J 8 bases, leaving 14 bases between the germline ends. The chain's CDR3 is CASAGQGDSPLHF. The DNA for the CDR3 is TGTGCCAGCGCGGGACAAGGGGATTCACCCCTCCACTTT.

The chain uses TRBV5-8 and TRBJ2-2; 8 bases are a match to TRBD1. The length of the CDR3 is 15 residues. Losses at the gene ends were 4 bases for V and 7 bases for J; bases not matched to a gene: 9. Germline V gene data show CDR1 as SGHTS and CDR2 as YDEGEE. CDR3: CASSPTGGRGGELFF. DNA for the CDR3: TGTGCCAGCAGCCCAACAGGGGGAAGAGGCGGGGAGCTGTTTTTT. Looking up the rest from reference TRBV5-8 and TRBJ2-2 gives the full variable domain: EAGVTQSPTHLIKTRGQQATLRCSPISGHTSVYWYQQALGLGLQFLLWYDEGEERNRGNFPPRFSGRQFPNYSSELNVNALELEDSALYLCASSPTGGRGGELFFGEGSRLTVL.

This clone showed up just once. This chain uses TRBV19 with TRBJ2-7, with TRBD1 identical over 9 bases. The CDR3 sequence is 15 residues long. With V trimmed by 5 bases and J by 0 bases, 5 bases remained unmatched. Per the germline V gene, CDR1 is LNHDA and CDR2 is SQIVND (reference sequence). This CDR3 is CASSSTGQGSYEQYF. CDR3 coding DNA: TGTGCCAGTAGTTCCACGGGACAGGGCTCCTACGAGCAGTACTTC. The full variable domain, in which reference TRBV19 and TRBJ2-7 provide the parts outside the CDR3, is DGGITQSPKYLFRKEGQNVTLSCEQNLNHDAMYWYRQDPGQGLRLIYYSQIVNDFQKGDIAEGYSVSREKKESFPLTVTSAQKNPTAFYLCASSSTGQGSYEQYFGPGTRLTVT.

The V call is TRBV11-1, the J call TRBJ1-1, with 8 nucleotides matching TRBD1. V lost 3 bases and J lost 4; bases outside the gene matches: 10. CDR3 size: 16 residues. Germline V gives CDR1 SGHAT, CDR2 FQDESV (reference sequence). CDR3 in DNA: TGTGCCAGCAGCTTGGAGACAGGGGTGATCGCCACTGAAGCTTTCTTT. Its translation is CASSLETGVIATEAFF.

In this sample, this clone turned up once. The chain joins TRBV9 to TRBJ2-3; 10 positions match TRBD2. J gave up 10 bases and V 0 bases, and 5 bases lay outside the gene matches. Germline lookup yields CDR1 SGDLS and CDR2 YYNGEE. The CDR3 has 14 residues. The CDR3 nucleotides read TGTGCCAGCAGCGTAGGGAGCGGGGGGGATCCGCAGTATTTT. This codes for CASSVGSGGDPQYF.

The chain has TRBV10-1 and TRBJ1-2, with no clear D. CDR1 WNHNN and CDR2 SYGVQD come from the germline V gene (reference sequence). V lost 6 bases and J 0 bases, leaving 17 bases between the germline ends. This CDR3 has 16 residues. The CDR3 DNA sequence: TGCGCCAGCAGAGCCGGTAGTGGCGCTACTAACTATGGCTACACCTTC. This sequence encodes CASRAGSGATNYGYTF.